The 18 T cell receptor beta chains below were found in one sample sequenced in a study of cytomegalovirus exposure and HLA in healthy donors (dated by TCRdb to 2015 to 2018). The library was prepared using the immunoSEQ multiplex PCR assay. TCRdb mirrors the immuneACCESS table, restricted to in-frame sequences. Some clones are absent from its copies; in checked studies, under half trace to an unresolved V gene, and the reason for the others is unknown. In all, the sample holds 200,000 to 250,000 clones, and roughly 85% of those were seen once. The ten biggest clones cover roughly 5.4% of the sample. The sample taken for sequencing was PBMCs. These receptors came from a young woman in good health and CMV-seronegative.

The rearrangement uses TRBV9 and TRBJ1-4; tentative D call: TRBD1 (5 bases). The CDR3 spans 14 residues. The germline CDR1 and CDR2 sequences are SGDLS and YYNGEE. V was pared by 0 bases and J by 8 bases, with 11 bases between. CDR3: CASSVEGSREKLFF. The CDR3 nucleotides read TGTGCCAGCAGCGTAGAGGGGTCCCGAGAAAAACTGTTTTTT.

This chain joins TRBV28 and TRBJ1-5; the match to TRBD1 covers 9 bases. CDR3 size: 13 residues. From germline, CDR1 is MDHEN and CDR2 SYDVKM. The J segment lost 6 bases and the V segment lost 5 bases, leaving 2 bases of the junction unmatched. CDR3 nucleotides: TGTGCCAGCAGTAGGGACAGGGTTCAGCCCCAGCATTTT. Its protein product is CASSRDRVQPQHF.

This clone has just one count. The V and J genes are TRBV9 and TRBJ2-5, with 9 bases fitting TRBD1. The CDR3 sequence is 17 residues long. V lost 0 bases and J lost 3; bases outside the gene matches: 9. The germline V gene encodes CDR1 SGDLS and CDR2 YYNGEE. The CDR3 DNA reads TGTGCCAGCAGCGTAGACAGCGGACAGGGGAGGGAAGAGACCCAGTACTTC. Translated, it gives CASSVDSGQGREETQYF.

This sequence joins TRBV11-2 and TRBJ2-5, with 10 nucleotides matching TRBD1. Germline trimming cut 5 bases from V and 5 bases from J; bases unmatched to any gene: 11. The CDR3 runs to 16 residues. CDR1 is SGHAT and CDR2 is FQNNGV in the germline V gene. CDR3 sequence: CASSARDRGPRETQYF. CDR3 coding DNA: TGTGCCAGCAGCGCCCGGGACAGGGGTCCTCGGGAGACCCAGTACTTC. Based on the CDR3 plus reference TRBV11-2 and TRBJ2-5, the full variable domain is EAGVAQSPRYKIIEKRQSVAFWCNPISGHATLYWYQQILGQGPKLLIQFQNNGVVDDSQLPKDRFSAERLKGVDSTLKIQPAKLEDSAVYLCASSARDRGPRETQYFGPGTRLLVL.

The chain couples TRBV5-1 to TRBJ2-5; TRBD2 agrees at 13 bases. The V segment lost 0 bases and the J segment 4 bases; nucleotides outside the gene matches: 6. The CDR3 is made up of 17 amino acids. The germline V gene encodes CDR1 SGHRS and CDR2 YFSETQ. CDR3 coding DNA: TGCGCCAGCAGCTTGGGGACTAGCGGGAGCCCCCGAGAGACCCAGTACTTC. It translates to CASSLGTSGSPRETQYF. The variable domain in full, with the rest retrieved from reference TRBV5-1 and TRBJ2-5, is KAGVTQTPRYLIKTRGQQVTLSCSPISGHRSVSWYQQTPGQGLQFLFEYFSETQRNKGNFPGRFSGRQFSNSRSEMNVSTLELGDSALYLCASSLGTSGSPRETQYFGPGTRLLVL.

The rearrangement uses TRBV28 and TRBJ1-2; 7 positions agree with TRBD1. Germline V gene lookup returns CDR1 MDHEN and CDR2 SYDVKM. This CDR3 region has 13 residues. The ends lost 2 bases at V and 8 bases at J; junction bases unmatched: 5. Here the CDR3 reads CASSLQGGRGYTF. In nucleotides, the CDR3 is TGTGCCAGCAGTTTACAGGGGGGCAGAGGCTACACCTTC.

The rearrangement uses TRBV27 and TRBJ2-7; 7 nucleotides align to TRBD1. Germline V gene lookup returns CDR1 MNHEY and CDR2 SMNVEV (reference sequence). The length of the CDR3 is 15 residues. V shed 3 bases, J shed 1 base, and the junction held 6 bases outside the gene matches. In DNA, the CDR3 is TGTGCCAGCAGTTTTAAGGGGGCTTTTTCCTACGAGCAGTACTTC. This sequence encodes CASSFKGAFSYEQYF.

The chain recombines TRBV15 with TRBJ1-4; TRBD1 is a possible D gene (5 bases). Trimming took 4 bases from V and 3 from J, leaving 15 bases between them. Germline V gene data show CDR1 as LNHNV and CDR2 as YYDKDF (reference sequence). CDR3 length equals 16 residues. The CDR3 is CATSTQGQGANEKLFF. Here the CDR3 DNA reads TGTGCCACCAGCACCCAGGGCCAAGGGGCTAATGAAAAACTGTTTTTT.

This chain connects TRBV27 to TRBJ1-5, with unresolved D. Germline-derived CDR1 and CDR2 are MNHEY and SMNVEV (reference sequence). The CDR3 has 13 amino acids. V shed 5 bases and J shed 0 bases, with 5 bases lying between them. The CDR3 reads CASSPNSNQPQHF. CDR3 coding DNA: TGTGCCAGCAGTCCTAATAGCAATCAGCCCCAGCATTTT.

CDR3 residues: CASSPVAGGYNEQFF. The CDR3 DNA reads as TGTGCCAGCAGTCCCGTAGCGGGGGGCTACAATGAGCAGTTCTTC. The chain recombines TRBV27 with TRBJ2-1, with 10 nucleotides matching TRBD2. CDR3 length: 15 amino acids. Unmatched junction bases numbered 4, after V lost 5 bases and J lost 3 bases. Germline loops: CDR1 MNHEY, CDR2 SMNVEV (reference sequence).

The genes are TRBV18 and TRBJ2-7; 7 bases match TRBD1. The length of the CDR3 is 12 residues. V was pared by 6 bases and J by 6 bases, with 5 bases of the junction left unmatched. The germline V gene has CDR1 KGHSH and CDR2 LQKENI. The CDR3 DNA sequence: TGTGCCAGCTCGAAGGGGGCTGTCGAGCAGTACTTC. Protein product: CASSKGAVEQYF.

The CDR3 sequence is CASSLSQSDEKLFF. CDR3 DNA: TGTGCCAGCAGTTTATCCCAAAGTGATGAAAAACTGTTTTTT. The rearrangement uses TRBV27 and TRBJ1-4; D is unclear. Germline CDR1 is MNHEY and CDR2 is SMNVEV (reference sequence). With 0 bases removed from V and 6 bases from J, the gap between germline ends came to 8 bases. CDR3 length equals 14 residues.

This CDR3 reads CASSLGGGADGYTF. The CDR3 DNA reads as TGTGCCAGCAGCTTGGGTGGAGGGGCGGATGGCTACACCTTC. The chain recombines TRBV5-5 with TRBJ1-2; weak D call: TRBD1 (5 bases). V was clipped by 0 bases and J by 6 bases, with 12 bases between them. CDR3 length: 14 residues. CDR1 SGHKS and CDR2 YYEKEE come from the germline V gene (reference sequence).

This chain connects TRBV18 to TRBJ1-1, with a possible D match to TRBD1 (5 bases). The ends were cut back, 6 bases at V and 4 bases at J, with 12 bases in the middle. Per germline, CDR1 KGHSH and CDR2 LQKENI. The CDR3 totals 13 residues. In DNA form, the CDR3 reads TGTGCCAGCTCTCCCATCGGGACCACTGAAGCTTTCTTT. Its translation: CASSPIGTTEAFF. The whole variable domain, remainder taken from reference TRBV18 and TRBJ1-1, is NAGVMQNPRHLVRRRGQEARLRCSPMKGHSHVYWYRQLPEEGLKFMVYLQKENIIDESGMPKERFSAEFPKEGPSILRIQQVVRGDSAAYFCASSPIGTTEAFFGQGTRLTVV.

This sequence joins TRBV25-1 and TRBJ2-7, with D tentatively TRBD2 (6 bases). The V end was cut by 6 bases, the J end by 1 base, with 10 bases between. CDR3 size: 13 residues. CDR1 and CDR2 from the germline V gene are MGHDK and SYGVNS. The CDR3 sequence: CASRGTPSYEQYF. CDR3 sequence (DNA): TGTGCCAGCAGGGGGACTCCGTCCTACGAGCAGTACTTC.

This clone appeared a single time. This chain links TRBV19 with TRBJ2-1; D remains unclear. This CDR3 comprises 13 residues. V lost 3 bases and J 3 bases, leaving 6 bases between the germline ends. Germline loops: CDR1 LNHDA, CDR2 SQIVND (reference sequence). In DNA, the CDR3 is TGTGCCAGTAGTATCGGCGGCTACAATGAGCAGTTCTTC. Encoded protein: CASSIGGYNEQFF. Supplemented by reference TRBV19 and TRBJ2-1, the full variable domain reads DGGITQSPKYLFRKEGQNVTLSCEQNLNHDAMYWYRQDPGQGLRLIYYSQIVNDFQKGDIAEGYSVSREKKESFPLTVTSAQKNPTAFYLCASSIGGYNEQFFGPGTRLTVL.

V usage is TRBV11-3 and J usage is TRBJ1-1; D remains ambiguous. Per germline, CDR1 SGHNT and CDR2 YENEEA. V gave up 5 bases and J gave up 1 base, with 8 bases separating them. This CDR3 region has 13 residues. CDR3 sequence: CASSSASNTEAFF. The CDR3 DNA reads as TGTGCCAGCAGCAGCGCCTCGAACACTGAAGCTTTCTTT.

The rearrangement links TRBV30 to TRBJ1-1; D is ambiguous. The length of the CDR3 is 13 residues. V was trimmed by 3 bases and J by 4 bases, leaving 12 bases between them. Germline values: CDR1 GTSNPN, CDR2 SVGIG (reference sequence). The CDR3 DNA is TGTGCCTGGAGCCCAGAAGGTGGCACTGAAGCTTTCTTT. Translating gives CAWSPEGGTEAFF.